Following are 26 T cell receptor beta chains from one sample sequenced in a study of CD8+CD57+ T cells in acquired aplastic anemia. CDR3 and TCR beta VDJ profiling relied on a genomic DNA template. In TCRdb, the reads were re-called with MiXCR into one record per CDR3 protein. The sample contains around 200,000 distinct CDR3 sequences, approximately 57% of which appear only once. The sequenced sample consisted of sorted CD4+, CD8+, or CD8+CD57+ T cells (not recorded which) from PBMCs. All receptors derive from a human donor in good health.

CDR3 protein: CASSSRDRESYYEQYF. The CDR3 region has the DNA TGTGCCAGCAGCTCCCGGGACAGGGAGAGCTACTACGAGCAGTACTTC. J is TRBJ2-7 and V is TRBV7-9; 9 bases agree with TRBD1. V lost 4 bases to trimming and J lost 3 bases; unmatched junction nucleotides: 10. The CDR3 contains 16 residues. Germline-derived CDR1 and CDR2 are SEHNR and FQNEAQ (reference sequence).

The J gene is TRBJ2-2, the V gene TRBV7-8; D might be TRBD1 (7 bases). Germline V lookup: CDR1 SGHVS, CDR2 FQNEAQ. Trimming pared 3 bases from V and 3 bases from J, leaving 14 bases between. The CDR3 runs to 16 residues. In DNA form, the CDR3 reads TGTGCCAGCAGCTTCGCGACAGGGAGGCACACCGGGGAGCTGTTTTTT. Protein: CASSFATGRHTGELFF.

The chain has TRBV19 and TRBJ1-2; 7 bases align to TRBD1. Germline V lookup: CDR1 LNHDA, CDR2 SQIVND (reference sequence). The CDR3 loop spans 16 amino acids. V gave up 4 bases and J gave up 4 bases; unmatched junction bases: 12. CDR3 amino acids: CASSTPDRVVLYGYTF. CDR3 sequence (DNA): TGTGCCAGTAGTACCCCCGACAGGGTGGTCCTCTATGGCTACACCTTC.

The CDR3 sequence: CASSQVGTSGLYNEQFF. CDR3 DNA: TGCGCCAGCAGCCAAGTCGGGACTAGCGGGCTCTACAATGAGCAGTTCTTC. The chain uses TRBV4-1 and TRBJ2-1, with 12 nucleotides matching TRBD2. The CDR3 covers 17 residues. J gave up 3 bases and V 1 base, and 4 bases lay outside the gene matches. Germline lookup yields CDR1 MGHRA and CDR2 YSYEKL.

In regard to this clonotype: A much bigger clone sits one base away, suggesting this may be a read error. The rearrangement uses TRBV4-1 and TRBJ2-7; no clear D. The germline CDR1 and CDR2 sequences are MGHRA and YSYEKL. V shed 1 base and J shed 3 bases, with 7 bases lying between them. The CDR3 contains 13 residues. The CDR3 protein is CASSQALGYEQYF. In DNA form, the CDR3 reads TGCGCCAGCAGCCAAGCGCTGGGCTACGAGCAGTACTTC.

In its sample, this clonotype was seen many times. The chain combines TRBV7-9 with TRBJ2-7; TRBD1 matches at 12 bases. After removal of 4 bases from V and 1 base from J, the junction contained 5 bases not matched to a gene. Germline CDR1 reads SEHNR; CDR2 reads FQNEAQ (reference sequence). CDR3 length: 16 residues. CDR3 residues: CASSSGTGGESYEQYF. Written as DNA, the CDR3 is TGTGCCAGCAGCTCCGGGACAGGGGGCGAGTCCTACGAGCAGTACTTC.

This clonotype was counted at least ten times. The rearrangement joins TRBV19 to TRBJ2-2, with D perhaps given as TRBD1 or TRBD2 (5 bases each). CDR3 length: 15 residues. Trimming removed 3 bases from V and 4 bases from J, with 12 bases in between. CDR1 LNHDA and CDR2 SQIVND come from the germline V gene (reference sequence). The CDR3 loop reads CASSIGGTGTGELFF. The CDR3 coding sequence is TGTGCCAGTAGTATTGGGGGTACGGGCACCGGGGAGCTGTTTTTT.

The genes are TRBV20-1 and TRBJ2-5; 7 bases are shared with TRBD1. The CDR3 runs to 14 residues. Germline values: CDR1 DFQATT, CDR2 SNEGSKA (reference sequence). The J segment lost 7 bases and the V segment lost 1 base, leaving 9 bases of the junction unmatched. CDR3 sequence reads: CSARAGQTKGTQYF. CDR3 bases: TGCAGTGCTAGAGCGGGACAGACCAAGGGGACCCAGTACTTC.

The chain couples TRBV20-1 to TRBJ2-1, with 8 positions matching TRBD1. The V and J ends lost 1 base and 7 bases, in that order; junction bases with no gene match: 9. From germline, CDR1 is DFQATT and CDR2 SNEGSKA (reference sequence). The CDR3 contains 15 residues. The CDR3 region is CSARVVTGTGNEQFF. The CDR3 DNA is TGCAGTGCTAGAGTCGTTACCGGGACAGGAAATGAGCAGTTCTTC.

This clonotype was picked up a small number of times. CDR3 nucleotide sequence: TGCAGTGCTCACCGACAGGGTAATCCCGAGCAGTACTTC. It is translated as CSAHRQGNPEQYF. The chain combines TRBV20-1 with TRBJ2-7; TRBD1 agrees at 7 bases. The CDR3 totals 13 residues. Germline V gives CDR1 DFQATT, CDR2 SNEGSKA (reference sequence). The J segment lost 6 bases and the V segment lost 5 bases, leaving 10 bases of the junction unmatched.

With respect to this clonotype: Germline is not matched at one junction end, which may reflect a read error. The chain has TRBV2 and TRBJ1-2; tentative D call: TRBD1 (6 bases). Germline V gene sequence: CDR1 SNHLY, CDR2 FYNNEI. The CDR3 has 13 amino acids. CDR3 DNA sequence: TGTGCCAGCAGCTATGATACAGGGAGGAAGCTTGCCTTC. Its translation: CASSYDTGRKLAF.

This clonotype was recorded at least ten times. This chain links TRBV4-1 with TRBJ2-3, with a weak D call TRBD2 (5 bases). Germline CDR1 is MGHRA and CDR2 is YSYEKL. Trimming cost V 3 bases and J 5 bases, with 15 bases left between them. This CDR3 is 15 amino acids long. For the CDR3, the DNA is TGCGCCAGCAGCCACAGCAGAGGGTGGGGAGATACGCAGTATTTT. It yields the protein CASSHSRGWGDTQYF.

The chain carries TRBV20-1 and TRBJ2-7; maybe TRBD2 (7 bases). Trimming took 3 bases from V and 5 from J, leaving 23 bases between them. CDR3 length: 16 amino acids. Germline V gene data show CDR1 as DFQATT and CDR2 as SNEGSKA (reference sequence). CDR3 region: CSARDFEGGDANEQYF. CDR3 nucleotide sequence: TGCAGTGCTAGGGACTTCGAGGGGGGGGACGCAAACGAGCAGTACTTC.

This chain connects TRBV20-1 to TRBJ2-7, with a tentative D call TRBD2 (7 bases). The CDR3 runs 15 residues. Germline loops: CDR1 DFQATT, CDR2 SNEGSKA (reference sequence). Deletions cut 3 bases from V and 5 bases from J, with 20 bases between. The CDR3 is CSARDFEGGLDEQYF. The CDR3 DNA is TGCAGTGCTAGGGACTTCGAGGGGGGGCTCGACGAGCAGTACTTC.

With respect to this clonotype: Since the CDR3 does not end with the conserved phenylalanine or tryptophan, this likely comes from a read error. The chain has TRBV2 and TRBJ2-7; D perhaps matches TRBD2 (6 bases). Germline V CDR1 and CDR2: SNHLY, FYNNEI. The CDR3 consists of 12 residues. Here the CDR3 DNA reads TGTGCGACCGGGACGGGGGCCTACGAGCAGTACTCC. It translates to CATGTGAYEQYS.

J is TRBJ2-2 and V is TRBV5-4, with TRBD2 matching over 16 bases. The V gene end was trimmed by 0 bases and the J gene end by 2 bases; junction bases not matched to a gene: 7. The CDR3 runs 20 residues. Looked up from germline, CDR1 is SGHNT and CDR2 is YYREEE (reference sequence). The DNA of the CDR3 is TGTGCCAGCAGCTTGGGGGGGACTAGCGGGAGGGAGCTAAACACCGGGGAGCTGTTTTTT. Its translation is CASSLGGTSGRELNTGELFF.

The chain joins TRBV5-1 to TRBJ1-3; 9 nucleotides agree with TRBD1. Per the germline V gene, CDR1 is SGHRS and CDR2 is YFSETQ. CDR3 size: 16 residues. Trimming at V came to 0 bases and at J to 1 base, leaving 2 bases not matched to a gene. CDR3 DNA sequence: TGCGCCAGCAGCTTGGGAGGGACAGGGTCTGGAAACACCATATATTTT. It encodes CASSLGGTGSGNTIYF.

The rearrangement uses TRBV24-1 and TRBJ1-4; TRBD1 matches at 7 bases. Germline CDR1 KGHDR, CDR2 SFDVKD. The CDR3 has 15 residues. The junction had 9 bases not matched to a gene; V was cut back by 4 bases and J by 8 bases. This chain's CDR3 is CATSDPRDREEKLFF. The CDR3 nucleotides read TGTGCCACCAGTGACCCCCGAGACAGGGAAGAAAAACTGTTTTTT.

The chain carries TRBV9 and TRBJ1-2, with 7 bases matching TRBD1. The CDR3 length is 15 residues. Germline V lookup: CDR1 SGDLS, CDR2 YYNGEE. Trimming removed 4 bases from V and 4 bases from J; junction bases left unmatched: 10. The chain's CDR3 is CASSQGEGRAYGYTF. Here the CDR3 DNA reads TGTGCCAGCAGCCAGGGGGAGGGTCGGGCCTATGGCTACACCTTC.

This chain links TRBV7-9 with TRBJ2-5, with D uncertain. This CDR3 spans 15 amino acids. Per the germline V gene, CDR1 is SEHNR and CDR2 is FQNEAQ (reference sequence). Trimming stripped 2 bases from V and 4 bases from J, with 14 bases between. The CDR3 here is CASSLNIESGETQYF. DNA of the CDR3: TGTGCCAGCAGCTTAAATATCGAGTCCGGAGAGACCCAGTACTTC.

The rearrangement uses TRBV10-3 and TRBJ2-7; weak D call: TRBD2 (5 bases). V was trimmed by 7 bases and J by 5 bases, leaving 21 bases between them. This CDR3 comprises 15 residues. The V gene's germline CDR1 is ENHRY and CDR2 SYGVKD. CDR3 sequence (DNA): TGTGCCATCAAGGCCACCTTGGGGTTGAGGGACGAGCAGTACTTC. Protein: CAIKATLGLRDEQYF.

The chain couples TRBV20-1 to TRBJ2-3; D is unclear. CDR3 length equals 14 residues. Per germline, CDR1 DFQATT and CDR2 SNEGSKA (reference sequence). V was clipped by 2 bases and J by 0 bases, with 9 bases between them. The CDR3 region has the DNA TGCAGTGCTAGATTATCGGCTAGCACAGATACGCAGTATTTT. Its protein product is CSARLSASTDTQYF.

On this clonotype itself: A single base separates this from a much larger clone, so it may be a read error. A read error is likely, as this CDR3 ends without the conserved phenylalanine or tryptophan. This chain uses TRBV7-6 with TRBJ1-1; TRBD1 matches at 9 bases. CDR1 and CDR2 from the germline V gene are SGHVS and FNYEAQ. The length of the CDR3 is 15 residues. Losses at the gene ends were 6 bases for V and 4 bases for J; bases not matched to a gene: 9. The CDR3 here is CASSYTPGQGTEAFL. In nucleotides, the CDR3 is TGTGCCAGCAGTTACACCCCGGGACAGGGCACTGAAGCTTTCTTA.

The chain recombines TRBV2 with TRBJ1-4, with D maybe TRBD1 (5 bases). This CDR3 contains 16 residues. Germline values: CDR1 SNHLY, CDR2 FYNNEI. Trimming pared 4 bases from V and 4 bases from J, leaving 16 bases between. The CDR3 reads CASSVGQGISNEKLFF. CDR3 coding DNA: TGTGCCAGCAGTGTCGGTCAGGGCATAAGTAATGAAAAACTGTTTTTT. Full variable domain (missing parts from reference TRBV2 and TRBJ1-4): EPEVTQTPSHQVTQMGQEVILRCVPISNHLYFYWYRQILGQKVEFLVSFYNNEISEKSEIFDDQFSVERPDGSNFTLKIRSTKLEDSAMYFCASSVGQGISNEKLFFGSGTQLSVL.

This clonotype was observed a few times. The chain is built from TRBV24-1 and TRBJ2-5; TRBD1 matches 7 bases. Unmatched junction bases numbered 2, after V lost 7 bases and J lost 1 base. Germline CDR1 is KGHDR and CDR2 is SFDVKD. There are 13 residues in the CDR3. The CDR3 bases are TGTGCCACCAGGGGGACAGCCCAAGAGACCCAGTACTTC. Its translation: CATRGTAQETQYF.

V and J are TRBV24-1 and TRBJ2-5, with 11 bases lining up with TRBD1. With 9 bases clipped from V and 5 bases from J, the junction kept 7 bases outside the gene matches. Germline V gene lookup returns CDR1 KGHDR and CDR2 SFDVKD. This CDR3 spans 14 amino acids. The CDR3 loop reads CATGDRGTAETQYF. CDR3 in DNA: TGTGCCACCGGGGACAGGGGGACAGCGGAGACCCAGTACTTC.